Following are 20 T cell receptor beta chains from one sample sequenced in a study of blood T cell dynamics during melanoma immunotherapy. The time point: pre-treatment baseline. Clones were read by immunoSEQ multiplex PCR, and TCRdb kept only the in-frame ones, dropping some. The sample holds 15,000 to 20,000 clones, 91% seen once. The material sequenced was blood, taken from a patient treated with checkpoint blockade. The source is a human donor with melanoma.

This clone was seen once. This sequence joins TRBV7-2 and TRBJ1-1; 8 nucleotides match TRBD1. Germline lookup yields CDR1 SGHTA and CDR2 FQGNSA. V gave up 4 bases and J gave up 0 bases; unmatched junction bases: 1. The CDR3 sequence is 14 residues long. CDR3 region: CASSWDRMNTEAFF. In nucleotides, the CDR3 is TGTGCCAGCAGCTGGGACAGGATGAACACTGAAGCTTTCTTT.

V gene TRBV25-1 combines with J gene TRBJ1-1; a weak D match, TRBD1 (5 bases). The CDR3 has 14 amino acids. Germline V gives CDR1 MGHDK, CDR2 SYGVNS. V gave up 6 bases and J gave up 1 base, with 12 bases separating them. The CDR3 spells CASRTYGANTEAFF. The CDR3 DNA sequence: TGTGCCAGCAGGACCTACGGGGCGAACACTGAAGCTTTCTTT.

This chain connects TRBV6-5 to TRBJ2-3, with 7 bases fitting TRBD2. The V and J ends lost 0 bases and 1 base, in that order; junction bases with no gene match: 4. Germline lookup yields CDR1 MNHEY and CDR2 SVGAGI. CDR3 size: 16 residues. CDR3 bases: TGTGCCAGCAGTTACTCCAGCGGGAAGGGCACAGATACGCAGTATTTT. Amino acids: CASSYSSGKGTDTQYF.

This clone appeared a single time. This chain connects TRBV19 to TRBJ2-2; D unresolved. Trimming cost V 5 bases and J 5 bases, with 9 bases left between them. Per the germline V gene, CDR1 is LNHDA and CDR2 is SQIVND (reference sequence). The CDR3 runs to 13 residues. This CDR3 reads CASSGGKTGELFF. CDR3 in DNA: TGTGCCAGTAGTGGCGGAAAAACCGGGGAGCTGTTTTTT.

The chain uses TRBV5-1 and TRBJ2-6, with 9 bases aligning to TRBD1. Germline V gene data show CDR1 as SGHRS and CDR2 as YFSETQ. The CDR3 sequence is 16 residues long. V lost 0 bases to trimming and J lost 8 bases; unmatched junction nucleotides: 6. The CDR3 loop is CASSLGQGGWTNVLTF. Here the CDR3 DNA reads TGCGCCAGCAGCTTGGGACAGGGGGGTTGGACCAACGTCCTGACTTTC.

The V and J genes are TRBV11-3 and TRBJ2-1; 7 bases align to TRBD2. This CDR3 has 17 residues. Germline trimming cut 0 bases from V and 7 bases from J; bases unmatched to any gene: 12. Germline V gene lookup returns CDR1 SGHNT and CDR2 YENEEA. The CDR3 nucleotides are TGTGCCAGCAGCTTAGATGGCGGGAGCCCCGCCTTAAATGAGCAGTTCTTC. Protein: CASSLDGGSPALNEQFF.

V and J are TRBV2 and TRBJ1-6; the match to TRBD1 covers 7 bases. V lost 10 bases to trimming and J lost 4 bases; unmatched junction nucleotides: 4. This CDR3 is 13 amino acids long. Germline CDR1 SNHLY, CDR2 FYNNEI. Written as DNA, the CDR3 is TGTGCCATGCAACAGGGGTATAATTCACCCCTCCACTTT. Translating gives CAMQQGYNSPLHF.

The chain carries TRBV25-1 and TRBJ1-4; TRBD1 matches 8 bases. V shed 8 bases and J 5 bases; nucleotides not matched to a gene: 4. The CDR3 loop spans 13 amino acids. Germline V lookup: CDR1 MGHDK, CDR2 SYGVNS. CDR3 nucleotide sequence: TGTGCCAGCGAGACAGGGGTGAATGAAAAACTGTTTTTT. Translation gives CASETGVNEKLFF. The complete variable domain, with remaining parts taken from reference TRBV25-1 and TRBJ1-4, reads EADIYQTPRYLVIGTGKKITLECSQTMGHDKMYWYQQDPGMELHLIHYSYGVNSTEKGDLSSESTVSRIRTEHFPLTLESARPSHTSQYLCASETGVNEKLFFGSGTQLSVL.

V is TRBV6-6 and J is TRBJ2-5, with 8 bases aligning to TRBD2. This CDR3 is built from 15 residues. V was clipped by 2 bases and J by 4 bases; unmatched bases: 6. In germline, CDR1 is MNHNY, CDR2 SVGAGI (reference sequence). In DNA form, the CDR3 reads TGTGCCAGCAGTTACGGACTAGCCGGGGGAGAGACCCAGTACTTC. This gives the protein CASSYGLAGGETQYF.

The chain employs TRBV7-2 and TRBJ2-3; no clear D gene. The germline CDR1 and CDR2 sequences are SGHTA and FQGNSA. V shed 5 bases and J shed 2 bases, with 14 bases lying between them. The CDR3 runs 15 residues. CDR3 sequence reads: CASSDGLLLTDTQYF. The CDR3 nucleotides read TGTGCCAGCAGCGACGGATTATTACTCACAGATACGCAGTATTTT.

This clone was picked up one time. The chain couples TRBV2 to TRBJ2-7, with TRBD1 matching over 11 bases. V lost 1 base to trimming and J lost 9 bases; unmatched junction nucleotides: 8. The CDR3 has 15 residues. The germline gives CDR1 SNHLY, CDR2 FYNNEI. The CDR3 protein is CASSEEGQGGYGQYF. In DNA, the CDR3 is TGTGCCAGCAGTGAAGAGGGACAGGGGGGGTATGGGCAGTACTTC.

The chain combines TRBV30 with TRBJ1-5, with 7 nucleotides matching TRBD1. The CDR3 totals 18 residues. Trimming took 0 bases from V and 0 from J; bases not matched to a gene: 11. Germline lookup yields CDR1 GTSNPN and CDR2 SVGIG (reference sequence). CDR3: CAWSVDRTGVNSNQPQHF. CDR3 bases: TGTGCCTGGAGTGTAGACAGGACAGGAGTAAATAGCAATCAGCCCCAGCATTTT.

The chain couples TRBV27 to TRBJ1-2, with 7 bases identical to TRBD1. V shed 8 bases, J shed 7 bases, and the junction held 10 bases outside the gene matches. CDR3 size: 13 residues. Germline V lookup: CDR1 MNHEY, CDR2 SMNVEV (reference sequence). The CDR3 DNA reads TGTGCCAGCGGGGGACAGAGGGTGGGTGGCTACACCTTC. It yields the protein CASGGQRVGGYTF.

The genes are TRBV6-1 and TRBJ1-2; 7 positions agree with TRBD1. Germline trimming cut 0 bases from V and 7 bases from J; bases unmatched to any gene: 5. The germline V gene has CDR1 MNHNS and CDR2 SASEGT. There are 14 residues in the CDR3. As DNA, the CDR3 is TGTGCCAGCAGTGAAGCGAGGTCAGGGGGTGGCTACACCTTC. Protein product: CASSEARSGGGYTF.

The chain is built from TRBV5-1 and TRBJ2-7; D is ambiguous. Looked up from germline, CDR1 is SGHRS and CDR2 is YFSETQ. Trimming shortened V by 0 bases and J by 6 bases, and 13 bases separated the two germline ends. This CDR3 is 14 amino acids long. The chain's CDR3 is CASSLGAVPGEQYF. In DNA, the CDR3 is TGCGCCAGCAGCTTGGGTGCGGTCCCGGGCGAGCAGTACTTC. The variable domain in full, completed from reference TRBV5-1 and TRBJ2-7, reads KAGVTQTPRYLIKTRGQQVTLSCSPISGHRSVSWYQQTPGQGLQFLFEYFSETQRNKGNFPGRFSGRQFSNSRSEMNVSTLELGDSALYLCASSLGAVPGEQYFGPGTRLTVT.

The genes are TRBV5-4 and TRBJ2-2, with 10 positions matching TRBD2. J lost 4 bases, V lost 1 base, and 4 bases had no gene match. This CDR3 is 16 amino acids long. CDR1 and CDR2 (germline): SGHNT, YYREEE (reference sequence). The CDR3 loop reads CASSLSSGSPTGELFF. Here the CDR3 DNA reads TGTGCCAGCAGCTTGTCTAGCGGGAGCCCCACCGGGGAGCTGTTTTTT.

This clone occurred once. V is TRBV13 and J is TRBJ1-1, with TRBD1 as a possible D gene (5 bases). This CDR3 spans 15 amino acids. CDR1 is PRHDT and CDR2 is FYEKMQ in the germline V gene (reference sequence). V was cut by 5 bases and J by 5 bases, with 18 bases left in between. CDR3 coding DNA: TGTGCCAGCAGCCCCCCCGGGCAGGGTCGGACTGAAGCTTTCTTT. This translates into CASSPPGQGRTEAFF.

J is TRBJ1-2 and V is TRBV27; maybe TRBD1 (6 bases). V was pared by 1 base and J by 0 bases, with 12 bases between. Germline CDR1 and CDR2: MNHEY and SMNVEV (reference sequence). The CDR3 has 16 residues. CDR3 DNA sequence: TGTGCCAGCAGTTTATTGGGACACTCAGCTAACTATGGCTACACCTTC. Amino acid sequence: CASSLLGHSANYGYTF.

The V call is TRBV27, the J call TRBJ1-3; D is ambiguous. The germline gives CDR1 MNHEY, CDR2 SMNVEV (reference sequence). This CDR3 has 13 amino acids. V lost 5 bases, J lost 4 bases, and 9 bases lay in between. CDR3 DNA sequence: TGTGCCAGCAGTACTCGTCCGGGAAACACCATATATTTT. It translates to CASSTRPGNTIYF.

The chain employs TRBV6-4 and TRBJ1-6, with no clear D. The CDR3 runs to 14 residues. The V end lost 3 bases, the J end lost 7 bases, and 10 bases lay between the germline ends. From germline, CDR1 is MRHNA and CDR2 SNTAGT. CDR3 sequence (DNA): TGTGCCAGCAGTGAGCGCGTGGGAAATTCACCCCTCCACTTT. This encodes CASSERVGNSPLHF.